The source of this TCR beta chain is a study of shared clonotypes between healthy human individuals. About the study: Aged between 18 and 49, the donors were two women and three men.

Repertoires were generated with immunoSEQ multiplex PCR, while TCRdb's copy carries only in-frame clones and drops some. Here the sample spans 2 million or so clones, roughly 94% being singletons. Those who donated, Caucasian adults without exception, all lived in Nashville, Tennessee. Study-wide results and caveats: Among a handful of donors, roughly 5% of naive CD4 clonotypes were found in common. Blood alone was sampled, and tissue repertoires likely differ.

Points on this clone: The antigen is unknown.

The CDR3 runs to 15 residues. The germline V gene has CDR1 MDHEN and CDR2 SYDVKM. Deletions cut 5 bases from V and 8 bases from J, with 16 bases between. The sample comprised naive CD4+ T cells sorted from blood. The subset: CD45RA+ positively selected. The sequence came from a man aged 18 to 30 in good health. V usage is TRBV28 and J usage is TRBJ1-6, with D perhaps matching TRBD1 (6 bases). The CDR3 spells CASSTTGPRDSPLHF. The DNA for the CDR3 is TGTGCCAGCAGTACCACAGGGCCCCGGGATTCACCCCTCCACTTT. Supplemented by reference TRBV28 and TRBJ1-6, the full variable domain reads DVKVTQSSRYLVKRTGEKVFLECVQDMDHENMFWYRQDPGLGLRLIYFSYDVKMKEKGDIPEGYSVSREKKERFSLILESASTNQTSMYLCASSTTGPRDSPLHFGNGTRLTVT.